Shown below are 25 T cell receptor beta chains from a single sample sequenced in a study of shared clonotypes between healthy human individuals. TCRdb keeps only in-frame clones here, not all; method: immunoSEQ multiplex PCR. The repertoire holds about 680,000 clones, with about 91% as singletons. Naive CD8 cells, CD45RO-negative and positively selected for CCR7, excluded terminally differentiated effector memory CD45RA+ cells. Sequencing was done on a sample of naive CD8+ T cells sorted from blood. These receptor sequences come from a young man in good health.

This clone was observed once. The chain recombines TRBV27 with TRBJ2-7, with D possibly being TRBD1 (6 bases). V gave up 4 bases and J gave up 0 bases, with 10 bases separating them. CDR1 and CDR2 (germline): MNHEY, SMNVEV (reference sequence). This CDR3 has 14 amino acids. The CDR3 reads CASSYEGVSYEQYF. The CDR3 nucleotides are TGTGCCAGCAGTTATGAGGGGGTCTCCTACGAGCAGTACTTC.

The V and J genes are TRBV5-1 and TRBJ2-7; D is tentatively TRBD1 or TRBD2 (5 bases each). The CDR3 extends over 14 amino acids. In germline, CDR1 is SGHRS, CDR2 YFSETQ. The V and J ends lost 4 bases and 9 bases respectively, with 20 bases between them. The CDR3 coding sequence is TGCGCCAGCAGCCCCGGGGCAAATATCGAGGTGCAGTACTTC. As protein: CASSPGANIEVQYF.

The chain uses TRBV27 and TRBJ2-6; 7 bases are shared with TRBD2. The V gene's germline CDR1 is MNHEY and CDR2 SMNVEV (reference sequence). The CDR3 is 17 residues long. Germline trimming cut 7 bases from V and 0 bases from J; bases unmatched to any gene: 9. The CDR3 DNA reads TGTGCCAGCAACAGGCGGGGGAAAATCTCTGGGGCCAACGTCCTGACTTTC. This codes for CASNRRGKISGANVLTF.

This chain joins TRBV9 and TRBJ2-1, with D possibly matching TRBD2 (8 bases). From germline, CDR1 is SGDLS and CDR2 YYNGEE. The CDR3 has 17 amino acids. The germline V and J ends were trimmed by 2 bases and 9 bases, with 24 bases remaining between them. Here the CDR3 reads CASSVYSGGGHGGEQFF. CDR3 sequence (DNA): TGTGCCAGCAGCGTTTACTCGGGAGGGGGCCATGGTGGTGAGCAGTTCTTC.

This chain joins TRBV9 and TRBJ2-1; 10 bases are a match to TRBD1. Looked up from germline, CDR1 is SGDLS and CDR2 is YYNGEE. CDR3 length: 15 residues. Trimming at V came to 4 bases and at J to 9 bases, leaving 10 bases not matched to a gene. The CDR3 spells CASSLRQGAQGEQFF. The CDR3 bases are TGTGCCAGCAGCTTAAGACAGGGGGCGCAGGGTGAGCAGTTCTTC.

The rearrangement uses TRBV7-9 and TRBJ1-2, with D unresolved. CDR1 is SEHNR, CDR2 FQNEAQ, per germline (reference sequence). The CDR3 spans 12 residues. Trimming left V 5 bases short and J 3 bases short, with 7 bases between. This chain's CDR3 is CASSPEHYGYTF. The CDR3, as DNA: TGTGCCAGCAGCCCCGAACACTATGGCTACACCTTC. The full variable domain, completed using reference TRBV7-9 and TRBJ1-2, is DTGVSQNPRHKITKRGQNVTFRCDPISEHNRLYWYRQTLGQGPEFLTYFQNEAQLEKSRLLSDRFSAERPKGSFSTLEIQRTEQGDSAMYLCASSPEHYGYTFGSGTRLTVV.

V is TRBV28 and J is TRBJ1-2; D remains ambiguous. In germline, CDR1 is MDHEN, CDR2 SYDVKM. Trimming removed 3 bases from V and 0 bases from J, with 14 bases in between. The CDR3 is made up of 16 amino acids. As DNA, the CDR3 is TGTGCCAGCAGTTTCTTAAAACAACTAGCTAACTATGGCTACACCTTC. Amino acids: CASSFLKQLANYGYTF.

V usage is TRBV5-5 and J usage is TRBJ2-7, with D perhaps TRBD1 (5 bases). The CDR3 runs to 13 residues. Germline CDR1 is SGHKS and CDR2 is YYEKEE (reference sequence). V was pared by 3 bases and J by 6 bases, with 13 bases between. In DNA form, the CDR3 reads TGTGCCAGCAGCTCGAACCTCAGGGTCGAGCAGTACTTC. This sequence encodes CASSSNLRVEQYF.

The CDR3 reads CSVESGLALQETQYF. The CDR3 DNA sequence: TGCAGCGTTGAATCGGGACTAGCGCTTCAAGAGACCCAGTACTTC. The genes are TRBV29-1 and TRBJ2-5; 10 bases are shared with TRBD2. The V and J ends lost 2 bases and 2 bases, in that order; junction bases with no gene match: 5. The germline gives CDR1 SQVTM, CDR2 ANQGSEA. The CDR3 totals 15 residues.

The chain carries TRBV28 and TRBJ2-7, with unresolved D. V dropped 6 bases and J dropped 3 bases, with 21 bases sitting between them. The germline gives CDR1 MDHEN, CDR2 SYDVKM. The CDR3 covers 16 residues. The CDR3 protein is CASSLPSGLLDYEQYF. As DNA, the CDR3 is TGTGCCAGCAGCCTTCCCTCGGGCCTCCTGGACTACGAGCAGTACTTC.

The V call is TRBV27, the J call TRBJ2-1, with a possible D match to TRBD2 (6 bases). The CDR3 covers 16 residues. Trimming took off 6 bases at V and 3 bases at J, with 18 bases between the two ends. Germline V gene sequence: CDR1 MNHEY, CDR2 SMNVEV (reference sequence). CDR3 protein: CASRGEGLAHYNEQFF. The CDR3 nucleotides read TGTGCCAGCAGGGGGGAAGGCCTAGCGCACTACAATGAGCAGTTCTTC.

The V gene is TRBV7-2, the J gene TRBJ2-1; 10 nucleotides line up with TRBD1. The CDR3 totals 17 residues. Germline-derived CDR1 and CDR2 are SGHTA and FQGNSA. V was clipped by 2 bases and J by 7 bases; unmatched bases: 11. DNA for the CDR3: TGTGCCAGCAGCTTATCCGCCGGGACAGGGGCGGGAAATGAGCAGTTCTTC. Translation gives CASSLSAGTGAGNEQFF.

The chain is built from TRBV9 and TRBJ1-3, with 10 bases that match TRBD1. This CDR3 has 17 amino acids. Trimming at V came to 3 bases and at J to 1 base, leaving 7 bases not matched to a gene. Per germline, CDR1 SGDLS and CDR2 YYNGEE. Written as DNA, the CDR3 is TGTGCCAGCAGCGGACGAAGGACAGGGGGATCTGGAAACACCATATATTTT. This gives the protein CASSGRRTGGSGNTIYF.

The rearrangement joins TRBV11-2 to TRBJ2-7, with 7 bases matching TRBD2. Germline V gives CDR1 SGHAT, CDR2 FQNNGV. This CDR3 has 14 amino acids. J was trimmed by 8 bases and V by 4 bases; bases with no gene match: 11. The CDR3 protein is CASSSLANPTKQYF. The CDR3 DNA reads as TGTGCCAGCAGCTCACTAGCGAATCCCACTAAGCAGTACTTC.

CDR3 in amino acids: CASSSGSHSSYEQYF. CDR3 DNA: TGTGCCAGCAGCTCCGGCTCCCATAGCTCCTACGAGCAGTACTTC. The J gene is TRBJ2-7, the V gene TRBV5-4, with D unresolved. The CDR3 is 15 residues long. Germline CDR1 and CDR2: SGHNT and YYREEE (reference sequence). V shed 3 bases and J shed 0 bases, with 13 bases lying between them. The full variable domain, with the rest looked up from reference TRBV5-4 and TRBJ2-7, is ETGVTQSPTHLIKTRGQQVTLRCSSQSGHNTVSWYQQALGQGPQFIFQYYREEENGRGNFPPRFSGLQFPNYSSELNVNALELDDSALYLCASSSGSHSSYEQYFGPGTRLTVT.

V gene TRBV7-2 combines with J gene TRBJ2-6; D may correspond to TRBD1 or TRBD2 (5 bases each). The germline V gene has CDR1 SGHTA and CDR2 FQGNSA. This CDR3 is built from 15 residues. V lost 3 bases to trimming and J lost 2 bases, with 8 bases between them. The CDR3 DNA follows: TGTGCCAGCAGCTTGGGACGGACTGGGGCCAACGTCCTGACTTTC. It codes for CASSLGRTGANVLTF.

V usage is TRBV13 and J usage is TRBJ2-5, with D perhaps TRBD1 (6 bases). The germline V gene has CDR1 PRHDT and CDR2 FYEKMQ (reference sequence). Trimming removed 6 bases at V and 3 bases at J, with 20 bases between. CDR3 length equals 16 residues. Here the CDR3 DNA reads TGTGCCAGCAGTCCATTTTTGGGGGCGGGCGAAGAGACCCAGTACTTC. Protein sequence: CASSPFLGAGEETQYF.

This chain uses TRBV6-5 with TRBJ2-1; D uncertain. Germline V gives CDR1 MNHEY, CDR2 SVGAGI. CDR3 length: 12 amino acids. The germline V and J ends were trimmed by 2 bases and 8 bases, with 7 bases remaining between them. CDR3 residues: CASSYGSHEQFF. CDR3 sequence (DNA): TGTGCCAGCAGTTACGGTAGTCATGAGCAGTTCTTC.

This clone came up a few times. The chain's CDR3 is CASSGGPNVMDTQYF. As DNA, the CDR3 is TGTGCCAGCAGTGGTGGTCCAAACGTGATGGATACGCAGTATTTT. This chain uses TRBV28 with TRBJ2-3, with D unclear. V was clipped by 5 bases and J by 6 bases, with 18 bases between them. This CDR3 spans 15 amino acids. Germline CDR1 is MDHEN and CDR2 is SYDVKM.

This chain joins TRBV7-9 and TRBJ2-3; D is perhaps TRBD1 (5 bases). CDR1 and CDR2 (germline): SEHNR, FQNEAQ (reference sequence). V lost 5 bases to trimming and J lost 0 bases, with 15 bases between them. This CDR3 is 16 amino acids long. CDR3 sequence: CASSLWGGGSTDTQYF. The CDR3 DNA follows: TGTGCCAGCAGCCTCTGGGGCGGCGGTAGCACAGATACGCAGTATTTT.

The V call is TRBV2, the J call TRBJ1-2, with D perhaps TRBD1 (6 bases). Trimming took off 9 bases at V and 8 bases at J, with 16 bases between the two ends. CDR1 is SNHLY and CDR2 is FYNNEI in the germline V gene. CDR3 length equals 12 residues. The CDR3 protein is CASQYRELGYTF. DNA for the CDR3: TGTGCCAGTCAATACAGGGAGCTCGGCTACACCTTC.

The sample holds a few counts of this clone. Other DNA sequences in the sample encode the same CDR3. V usage is TRBV27 and J usage is TRBJ2-1; D might be TRBD1 (5 bases). The CDR3 length is 14 residues. The V end was cut by 0 bases, the J end by 4 bases, with 7 bases between. CDR1 is MNHEY and CDR2 is SMNVEV in the germline V gene (reference sequence). The CDR3: CASSLSRQYNEQFF. In DNA form, the CDR3 reads TGTGCCAGCAGTTTATCCCGACAGTACAATGAGCAGTTCTTC.

This chain joins TRBV7-3 and TRBJ2-1; D is perhaps TRBD1 (6 bases). In germline, CDR1 is SGHTA, CDR2 FQGTGA. The CDR3 loop spans 15 amino acids. The ends were cut back, 5 bases at V and 8 bases at J, with 19 bases in the middle. CDR3 residues: CASSDVGGGVDEQFF. The CDR3 DNA follows: TGTGCCAGCAGCGACGTTGGTGGGGGCGTCGATGAGCAGTTCTTC.

This clone has only a few counts. This chain uses TRBV25-1 with TRBJ2-7, with 13 bases aligning to TRBD2. CDR1 and CDR2 from the germline V gene are MGHDK and SYGVNS. The CDR3 is made up of 16 amino acids. The junction had 6 bases not matched to a gene; V was cut back by 4 bases and J by 3 bases. The CDR3 spells CASSGGLAGNFYEQYF. In DNA, the CDR3 is TGTGCCAGCAGTGGGGGACTAGCGGGAAACTTCTACGAGCAGTACTTC.

The chain employs TRBV7-9 and TRBJ2-7; no clear D gene. Trimming shortened V by 2 bases and J by 4 bases, and 15 bases separated the two germline ends. There are 15 residues in the CDR3. Germline lookup yields CDR1 SEHNR and CDR2 FQNEAQ (reference sequence). CDR3 amino acids: CASSLRVAEEYEQYF. CDR3 in DNA: TGTGCCAGCAGCTTACGGGTAGCAGAAGAATACGAGCAGTACTTC.